Included here is one TCR beta chain sequence, with context. Its antigen is not identified. Libraries were prepared by immunoSEQ multiplex PCR; TCRdb keeps only in-frame clonotypes and omits some of them. The data contain fewer than 110,000 clones, 75% to 95% of them singletons. The sample is drawn from a study of T cell responses to AZD1222 COVID-19 vaccine. Study-wide points: Donors skewed white British and female; clonal diversity was possibly underestimated. CD4 TCRs linked to vaccination spanned spike, dominating at 160-218 and 743-854.

V gave up 2 bases and J gave up 0 bases, with 5 bases separating them. CDR1 and CDR2 from the germline V gene are SGHNT and YYREEE (reference sequence). The CDR3 has 13 amino acids. The V gene is TRBV5-4, the J gene TRBJ1-2, with no clear D. The TCR sequence derives from an adult in good health. The specimen comprised peripheral blood, sampled on day 0 of AZD1222 vaccination. This CDR3 is CASSLLTNYGYTF. The CDR3 DNA reads as TGTGCCAGCAGCTTACTGACTAACTATGGCTACACCTTC.